This T cell receptor beta chain came from a study of shared clonotypes between healthy human individuals. Trimming took 5 bases from V and 1 from J, leaving 14 bases between them. Germline lookup yields CDR1 SEHNR and CDR2 FQNEAQ (reference sequence). This CDR3 spans 15 amino acids. The sample holds one count of this clone. Its cognate antigen is unknown. Using immunoSEQ multiplex PCR, the repertoire was profiled, and TCRdb retains in-frame clones only, with some absent. The table lists 2 million to 2.5 million clones, approximately 94% of them singletons. Study-level results: Estimated richness values were generally larger in naive subsets than in memory subsets.

The sample taken for sequencing was naive CD4+ T cells sorted from blood. Documented subset: CD45RA+ positively selected. The chain has TRBV7-9 and TRBJ2-5; D perhaps matches TRBD2 (7 bases). This TCR was sampled from a man aged 18-30 years in good health. The CDR3 region is CASSIEGGIQETQYF. The CDR3 nucleotides are TGTGCCAGCAGCATCGAGGGGGGGATCCAAGAGACCCAGTACTTC.